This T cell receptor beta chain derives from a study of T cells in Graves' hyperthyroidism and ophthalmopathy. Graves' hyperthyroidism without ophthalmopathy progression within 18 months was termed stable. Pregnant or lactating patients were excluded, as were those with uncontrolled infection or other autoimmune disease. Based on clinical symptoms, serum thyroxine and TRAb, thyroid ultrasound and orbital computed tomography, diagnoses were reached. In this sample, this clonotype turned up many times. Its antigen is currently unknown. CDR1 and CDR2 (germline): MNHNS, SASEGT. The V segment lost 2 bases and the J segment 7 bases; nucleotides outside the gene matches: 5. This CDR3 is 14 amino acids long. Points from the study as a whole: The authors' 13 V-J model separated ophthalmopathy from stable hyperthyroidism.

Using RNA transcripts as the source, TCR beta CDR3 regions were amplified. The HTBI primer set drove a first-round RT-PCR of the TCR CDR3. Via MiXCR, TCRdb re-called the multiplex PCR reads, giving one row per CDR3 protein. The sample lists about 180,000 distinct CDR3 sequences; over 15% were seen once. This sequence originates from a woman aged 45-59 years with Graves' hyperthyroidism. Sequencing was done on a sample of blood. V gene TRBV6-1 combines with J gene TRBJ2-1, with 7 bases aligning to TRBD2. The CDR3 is CASSEMGGENEQFF. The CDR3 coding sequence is TGTGCCAGCAGTGAAATGGGAGGGGAGAATGAGCAGTTCTTC.